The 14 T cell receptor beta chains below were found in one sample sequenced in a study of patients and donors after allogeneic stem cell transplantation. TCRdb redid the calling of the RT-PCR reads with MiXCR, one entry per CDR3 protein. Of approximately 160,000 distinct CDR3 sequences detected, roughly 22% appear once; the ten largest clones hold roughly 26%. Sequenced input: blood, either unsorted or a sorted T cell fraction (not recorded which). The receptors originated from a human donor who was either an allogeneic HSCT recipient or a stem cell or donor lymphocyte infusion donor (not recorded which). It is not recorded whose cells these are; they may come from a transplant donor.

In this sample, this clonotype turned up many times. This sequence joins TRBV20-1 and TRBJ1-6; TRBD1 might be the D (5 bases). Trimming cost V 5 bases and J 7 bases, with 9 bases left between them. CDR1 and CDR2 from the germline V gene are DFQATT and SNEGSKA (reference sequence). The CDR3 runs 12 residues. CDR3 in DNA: TGCAGTGCTGCACGACAGAATTCACCCCTCCACTTT. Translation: CSAARQNSPLHF.

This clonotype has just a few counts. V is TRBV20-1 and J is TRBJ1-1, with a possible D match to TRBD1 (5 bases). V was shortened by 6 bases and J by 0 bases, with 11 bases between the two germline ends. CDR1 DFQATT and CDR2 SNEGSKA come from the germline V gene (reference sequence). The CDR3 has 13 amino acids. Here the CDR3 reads CSASGTLNTEAFF. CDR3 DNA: TGCAGTGCCTCCGGGACCTTGAACACTGAAGCTTTCTTT.

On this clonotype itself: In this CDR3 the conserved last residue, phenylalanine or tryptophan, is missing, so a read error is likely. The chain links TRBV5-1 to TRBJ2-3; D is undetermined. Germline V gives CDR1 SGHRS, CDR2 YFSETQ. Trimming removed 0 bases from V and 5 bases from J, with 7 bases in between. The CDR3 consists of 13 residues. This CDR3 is CASSLVVVDTQYL. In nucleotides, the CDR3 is TGCGCCAGCAGCTTGGTCGTAGTAGATACGCAGTATTTG.

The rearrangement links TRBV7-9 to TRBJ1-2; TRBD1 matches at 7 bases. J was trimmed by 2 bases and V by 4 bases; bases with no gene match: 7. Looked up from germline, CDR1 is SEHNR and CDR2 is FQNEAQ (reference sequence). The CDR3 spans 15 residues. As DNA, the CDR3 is TGTGCCAGCAGCTACCCCGGGGGACAGAACTATGGCTACACCTTC. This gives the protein CASSYPGGQNYGYTF.

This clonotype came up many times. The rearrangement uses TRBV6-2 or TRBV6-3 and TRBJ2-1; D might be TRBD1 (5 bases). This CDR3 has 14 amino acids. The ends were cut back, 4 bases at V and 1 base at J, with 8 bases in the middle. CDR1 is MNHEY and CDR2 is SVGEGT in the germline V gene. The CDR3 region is CASSFDSSYNEQFF. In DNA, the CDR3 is TGTGCCAGCAGTTTTGACAGTTCCTACAATGAGCAGTTCTTC.

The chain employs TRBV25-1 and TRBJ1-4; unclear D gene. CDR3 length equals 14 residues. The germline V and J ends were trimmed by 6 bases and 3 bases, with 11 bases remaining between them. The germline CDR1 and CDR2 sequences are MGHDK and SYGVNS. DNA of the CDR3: TGTGCCAGCAGGGCGTTGGGGTCTAATGAAAAACTGTTTTTT. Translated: CASRALGSNEKLFF.

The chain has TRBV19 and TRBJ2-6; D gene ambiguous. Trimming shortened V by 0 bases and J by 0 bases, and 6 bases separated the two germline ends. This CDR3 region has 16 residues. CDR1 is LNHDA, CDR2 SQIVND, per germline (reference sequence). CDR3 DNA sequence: TGTGCCAGTAGTATAGAGGGTATCTCTGGGGCCAACGTCCTGACTTTC. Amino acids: CASSIEGISGANVLTF.

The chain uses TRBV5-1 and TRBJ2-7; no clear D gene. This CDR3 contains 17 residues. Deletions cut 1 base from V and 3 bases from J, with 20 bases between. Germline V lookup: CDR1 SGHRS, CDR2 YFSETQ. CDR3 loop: CASSLNRPTGPYYEQYF. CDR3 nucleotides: TGCGCCAGCAGCTTGAATCGGCCCACCGGACCATACTACGAGCAGTACTTC.

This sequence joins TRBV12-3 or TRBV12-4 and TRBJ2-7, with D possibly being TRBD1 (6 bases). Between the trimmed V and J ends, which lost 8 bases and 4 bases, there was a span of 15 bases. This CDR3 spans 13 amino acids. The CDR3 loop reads CASLRDIGYEQYF. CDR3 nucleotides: TGTGCCAGCCTTCGGGACATCGGGTACGAGCAGTACTTC.

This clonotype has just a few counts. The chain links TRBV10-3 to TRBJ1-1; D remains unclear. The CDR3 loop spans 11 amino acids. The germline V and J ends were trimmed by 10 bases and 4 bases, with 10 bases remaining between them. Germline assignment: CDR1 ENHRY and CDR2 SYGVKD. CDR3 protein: CATGRGTEAFF. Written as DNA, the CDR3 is TGTGCCACCGGCCGGGGCACTGAAGCTTTCTTT.

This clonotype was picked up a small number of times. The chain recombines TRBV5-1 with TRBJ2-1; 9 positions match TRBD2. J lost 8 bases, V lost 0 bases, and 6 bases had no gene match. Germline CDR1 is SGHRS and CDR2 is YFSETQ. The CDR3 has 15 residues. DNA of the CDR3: TGCGCCAGCAGCTTGGAAGTAGCGGGGGTAGATGAGCAGTTCTTC. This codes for CASSLEVAGVDEQFF.

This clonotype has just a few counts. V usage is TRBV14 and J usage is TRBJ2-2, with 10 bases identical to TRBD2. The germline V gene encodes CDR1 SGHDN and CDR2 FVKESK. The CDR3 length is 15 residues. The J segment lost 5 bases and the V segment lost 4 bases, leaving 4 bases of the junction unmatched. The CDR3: CASSLLAGGTGELFF. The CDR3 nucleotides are TGTGCCAGCAGCCTGTTAGCGGGAGGAACCGGGGAGCTGTTTTTT.

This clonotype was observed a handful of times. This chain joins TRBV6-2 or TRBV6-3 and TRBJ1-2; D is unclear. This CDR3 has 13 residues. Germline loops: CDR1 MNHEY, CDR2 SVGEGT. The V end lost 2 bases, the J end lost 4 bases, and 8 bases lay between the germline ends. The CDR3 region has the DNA TGTGCCAGCAGTTACAGCGGTTCCTATGGCTACACCTTC. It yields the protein CASSYSGSYGYTF.

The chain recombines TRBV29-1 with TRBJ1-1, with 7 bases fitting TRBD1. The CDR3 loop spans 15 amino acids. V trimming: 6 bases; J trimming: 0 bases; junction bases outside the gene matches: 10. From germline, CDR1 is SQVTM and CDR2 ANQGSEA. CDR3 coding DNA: TGCAGCGTACGCGGGACAGCCGACTTGAACACTGAAGCTTTCTTT. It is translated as CSVRGTADLNTEAFF.